This T cell receptor beta chain was found in a study of T cells in Graves' hyperthyroidism and ophthalmopathy. RNA transcripts served as the template for amplifying TCR beta CDR3 regions. First-round RT-PCR with HTBI primers amplified the TCR CDR3 region. MiXCR, run by TCRdb on the multiplex PCR reads, gives a single entry per CDR3 protein. The data show some 180,000 distinct CDR3 sequences, around a sixth seen once. This clonotype showed up many times. The V and J ends lost 0 bases and 0 bases, in that order; junction bases with no gene match: 4. Germline V gene data show CDR1 as SGHRS and CDR2 as YFSETQ. The length of the CDR3 is 16 residues.

What was sequenced was blood. The V call is TRBV5-1, the J call TRBJ2-7; 9 bases match TRBD2. This TCR was recovered from a woman between 50 and 59 years old with Graves' hyperthyroidism. The CDR3 sequence: CASSLAASGISYEQYF. The DNA for the CDR3 is TGCGCCAGCAGCTTGGCCGCTAGCGGGATCTCCTACGAGCAGTACTTC.